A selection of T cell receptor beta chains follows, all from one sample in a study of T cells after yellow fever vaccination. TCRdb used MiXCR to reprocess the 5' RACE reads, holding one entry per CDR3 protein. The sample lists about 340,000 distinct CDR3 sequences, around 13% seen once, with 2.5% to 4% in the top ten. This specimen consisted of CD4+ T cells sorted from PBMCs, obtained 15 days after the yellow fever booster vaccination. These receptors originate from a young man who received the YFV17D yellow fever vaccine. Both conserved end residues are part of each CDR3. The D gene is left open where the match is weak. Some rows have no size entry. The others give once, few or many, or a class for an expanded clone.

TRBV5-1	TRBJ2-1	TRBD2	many	TGCGCCAGCAGCTTTGCCCCTAGCGGGGGGACCTACAATGAGCAGTTCTTC	CASSFAPSGGTYNEQFF
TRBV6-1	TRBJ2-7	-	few	TGTGCCAGCAGTGAAAGGGGCTACGAGCAGTACTTC	CASSERGYEQYF
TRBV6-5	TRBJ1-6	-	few	TGTGCCAGCAGTTACTCGTCAGTAGTCGGTTCACCCCTCCACTTT	CASSYSSVVGSPLHF
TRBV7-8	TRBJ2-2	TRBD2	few	TGTGCCAGCCGTCACCGGCGGGGGATTGGTTTAAACACCGGGGAGCTGTTTTTT	CASRHRRGIGLNTGELFF
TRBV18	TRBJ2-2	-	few	TGTGCCAGCTCATTAGGGCGTCGAAACACCGGGGAGCTGTTTTTT	CASSLGRRNTGELFF
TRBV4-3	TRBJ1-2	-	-	TGCGCCAGCAGCCTACACAGGGTGAGGCATGGCTACACCTTC	CASSLHRVRHGYTF
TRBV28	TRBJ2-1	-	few	TGTGCCAGCGGGACCGGGACCTACAATGAGCAGTTCTTC	CASGTGTYNEQFF
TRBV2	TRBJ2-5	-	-	TGTGCCAGCGGGCTAGAAAAAGAGACCCAGTACTTC	CASGLEKETQYF
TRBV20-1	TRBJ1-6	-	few	TGCAGTGCTAGATTGGTCGGATCAAATTCACCCCTCCACTTT	CSARLVGSNSPLHF
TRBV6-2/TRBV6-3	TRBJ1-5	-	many	TGTGCCAGCAGCACCCTGGGGCAGAGCAATCAGCCCCAGCATTTT	CASSTLGQSNQPQHF
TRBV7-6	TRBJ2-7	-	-	TGTGCCAGCAGCTACGCAGGTTTAAGCGAGCAGTACTTC	CASSYAGLSEQYF
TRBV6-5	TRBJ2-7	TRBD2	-	TGTGCCAGCAGTCCACCCGGGCGGGGGTCGGCGCAGTACTTC	CASSPPGRGSAQYF
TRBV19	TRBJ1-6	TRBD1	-	TGTGCCAGTACGGGACAGGAAGGAGCGCCCCTCCACTTT	CASTGQEGAPLHF
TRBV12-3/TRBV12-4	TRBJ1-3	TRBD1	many	TGTGCCAGCAGTTACGGGACAGTCTCTGGAAACACCATATATTTT	CASSYGTVSGNTIYF
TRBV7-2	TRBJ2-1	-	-	TGTGCCAGCAGCTTATCATGGGGTCTGACTGAGCAGTTCTTC	CASSLSWGLTEQFF
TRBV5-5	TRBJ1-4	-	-	TGTGCCAGCAGCTTGGCTTACCTCCAGGGGGAAAAACTGTTTTTT	CASSLAYLQGEKLFF
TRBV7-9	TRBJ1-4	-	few	TGTGCCAGCAGCCTGACTACTAATGAAAAACTGTTTTTT	CASSLTTNEKLFF
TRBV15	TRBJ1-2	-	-	TGTGCCACCAGCAGAGTCACCGCAGGCGGCTACACCTTC	CATSRVTAGGYTF
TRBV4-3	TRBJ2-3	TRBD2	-	TGCGCCAGCAGTTATAGCGGGGGGGGCACAGATACGCAGTATTTT	CASSYSGGGTDTQYF
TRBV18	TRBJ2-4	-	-	TGTGCCAGCTCACCACCGGCGGCCAAAAACATTCAGTACTTC	CASSPPAAKNIQYF
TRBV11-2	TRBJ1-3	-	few	TGTGCCAGCAGCTTATTGGGGGGCCCGAACTCTGGAAACACCATATATTTT	CASSLLGGPNSGNTIYF
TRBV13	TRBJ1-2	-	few	TGTGCCAGCAGGCATTGGAGGGCCTCTAACTATGGCTACACCTTC	CASRHWRASNYGYTF
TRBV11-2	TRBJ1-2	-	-	TGTGCCAGCAGCCCCCTGGGTCTAGGCTATGGCTACACCTTC	CASSPLGLGYGYTF
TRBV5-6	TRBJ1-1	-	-	TGTGCCAGCAGCGCGACTGACTTCACTGAAGCTTTCTTT	CASSATDFTEAFF